This TCR beta chain was identified in a study of blood T cell repertoires in COVID-19. Only in-frame clones appear in the TCRdb table, and some are missing; sequencing was by immunoSEQ multiplex PCR. This sample has fewer than 80,000 clones, with around 80% found just once. Per the germline V gene, CDR1 is LNHDA and CDR2 is SQIVND (reference sequence). This CDR3 spans 16 amino acids. V lost 6 bases and J lost 2, with 19 bases in between. This clonotype originated in a woman older than 75 with acute or convalescent COVID-19. The sequencing input was peripheral blood. V is TRBV19 and J is TRBJ1-1, with D maybe TRBD1 (5 bases). The CDR3 loop is CASSAPGNSINTEAFF. CDR3 sequence (DNA): TGTGCCAGTAGCGCACCAGGGAACTCGATTAACACTGAAGCTTTCTTT.